This T cell receptor beta chain was captured in a study of blood T cell repertoires in COVID-19. The V gene's germline CDR1 is SGHVS and CDR2 FNYEAQ. The CDR3 sequence is 14 residues long. The V end lost 1 base, the J end lost 7 bases, and 14 bases lay between the germline ends. The assay was immunoSEQ multiplex PCR, and TCRdb's table has in-frame clones only and misses some. The top ten clones hold approximately 28% of a sample with 71,000 or so clones, about four fifths of them seen once. This chain joins TRBV7-6 and TRBJ2-7; a possible D gene is TRBD2 (6 bases). Specimen: peripheral blood. The sequence was obtained from a man between 70 and 80 years old with acute or convalescent COVID-19. The CDR3 DNA is TGTGCCAGCAGCTTAGAGGCTAGCGTGGGGGAGCAGTACTTC. Translated, it gives CASSLEASVGEQYF. The variable domain in full, completed from reference TRBV7-6 and TRBJ2-7, reads GAGVSQSPRYKVTKRGQDVALRCDPISGHVSLYWYRQALGQGPEFLTYFNYEAQQDKSGLPNDRFSAERPEGSISTLTIQRTEQRDSAMYRCASSLEASVGEQYFGPGTRLTVT.